This TCR beta chain was recorded in a study of T cell repertoires in cytomegalovirus infection. Across the whole study: TCR beta signatures that were public indicated CMV infection and matching HLA type.

Points on this clonotype: Its antigen is unknown.

TCRdb independently ran MiXCR on the reads; one entry per CDR3 protein. The sample records about 490,000 distinct CDR3 sequences, 16% being singletons. Germline assignment: CDR1 SGDLS and CDR2 YYNGEE. The CDR3 extends over 15 amino acids. Unmatched junction bases numbered 5, after V lost 0 bases and J lost 2 bases. Study-level results: Clonotypes of TCR beta that were HLA-C-restricted and CMV-specific dominated the ex vivo response.

This TCR came from a human donor in good health (CMV status not recorded). Some clones in this sample may be carry-over from other donors' samples. The sample consisted of CD8+ T cells from PBMCs. The V and J genes are TRBV9 and TRBJ2-7; TRBD2 aligns across 7 bases. CDR3 in DNA: TGTGCCAGCAGCGTAGCGGGGGGACGAGCCTACGAGCAGTACTTC. It translates to CASSVAGGRAYEQYF.